A single sample gave rise to the 27 T cell receptor beta chains below, sequenced in a study of shared clonotypes between healthy human individuals. Libraries were prepared by immunoSEQ multiplex PCR; TCRdb keeps only in-frame clonotypes and omits some of them. The sample includes about 580,000 clones, 98% of them seen just once. Cells designated naive CD8 were CD45RO-negative and were positively selected for CCR7, with terminally differentiated effector memory CD45RA+ cells excluded. Sequencing was done on a sample of naive CD8+ T cells sorted from blood. Receptors were obtained from a man aged 25 to 40 in good health.

A word on this clone: A single base separates this from a much larger clone, so it may be a read error. This sequence joins TRBV27 and TRBJ2-7; D not certain. Germline V lookup: CDR1 MNHEY, CDR2 SMNVEV (reference sequence). The CDR3 sequence is 10 residues long. V was cut by 5 bases and J by 2 bases, with 1 base left in between. The CDR3 DNA reads TGTGCCAGCAGTGCCTACGAGCAGTACTTC. It translates to CASSAYEQYF.

The V and J genes are TRBV9 and TRBJ2-5; D is perhaps TRBD1 (5 bases). Germline CDR1 is SGDLS and CDR2 is YYNGEE. V was shortened by 3 bases and J by 4 bases, with 16 bases between the two germline ends. The CDR3 runs 15 residues. The CDR3 spells CASSAPQGSGETQYF. The CDR3 nucleotides are TGTGCCAGCAGCGCACCGCAGGGTAGTGGAGAGACCCAGTACTTC.

The genes are TRBV5-1 and TRBJ1-4, with TRBD1 matching over 7 bases. The germline CDR1 and CDR2 sequences are SGHRS and YFSETQ. CDR3 length: 14 amino acids. V dropped 4 bases and J dropped 8; count of bases not matched to a gene: 8. CDR3 bases: TGCGCCAGCAGCCCTCCGACAGGGAACGAAAAACTGTTTTTT. Amino acids: CASSPPTGNEKLFF. The complete variable domain, with remaining parts taken from reference TRBV5-1 and TRBJ1-4, reads KAGVTQTPRYLIKTRGQQVTLSCSPISGHRSVSWYQQTPGQGLQFLFEYFSETQRNKGNFPGRFSGRQFSNSRSEMNVSTLELGDSALYLCASSPPTGNEKLFFGSGTQLSVL.

The rearrangement joins TRBV10-3 to TRBJ2-7, with D maybe TRBD1 (6 bases). The germline V gene has CDR1 ENHRY and CDR2 SYGVKD. The CDR3 spans 13 residues. The ends were cut back, 4 bases at V and 0 bases at J, with 7 bases in the middle. The chain's CDR3 is CAISADSSYEQYF. As DNA, the CDR3 is TGTGCCATCAGTGCGGACAGCTCCTACGAGCAGTACTTC.

The chain uses TRBV5-5 and TRBJ2-2; 9 nucleotides match TRBD1. CDR3 length equals 15 residues. Germline-derived CDR1 and CDR2 are SGHKS and YYEKEE (reference sequence). V shed 4 bases, J shed 6 bases, and the junction held 7 bases outside the gene matches. The CDR3 loop reads CASSKGTGRAGELFF. The CDR3 DNA reads as TGTGCCAGCAGCAAGGGGACAGGGCGGGCCGGGGAGCTGTTTTTT.

The chain recombines TRBV4-3 with TRBJ2-1, with 11 bases lining up with TRBD2. The germline V gene encodes CDR1 LGHNA and CDR2 YSLEER. The V and J ends lost 0 bases and 4 bases, in that order; junction bases with no gene match: 14. The CDR3 has 20 amino acids. Written as DNA, the CDR3 is TGCGCCAGCAGCCAAGACCCACTGACAATAGCGGGAGGGATATACAATGAGCAGTTCTTC. This codes for CASSQDPLTIAGGIYNEQFF.

The chain combines TRBV4-1 with TRBJ2-5; TRBD1 agrees at 7 bases. Germline CDR1 MGHRA, CDR2 YSYEKL. The V gene end was trimmed by 1 base and the J gene end by 5 bases; junction bases not matched to a gene: 10. The CDR3 sequence is 16 residues long. CDR3 DNA: TGCGCCAGCAGCCAAGGGCACAGGGGTCTTAGGGAGACCCAGTACTTC. Its translation is CASSQGHRGLRETQYF.

This sequence joins TRBV7-9 and TRBJ2-7, with a tentative D call TRBD1 (6 bases). This CDR3 has 12 amino acids. Germline loops: CDR1 SEHNR, CDR2 FQNEAQ (reference sequence). The CDR3 coding sequence is TGTGCATCAGGGGCCTTGATCTACGAGCAGTACTTC. It is translated as CASGALIYEQYF.

This clone appeared once. The CDR3 sequence: CSVEEPETQYF. CDR3 nucleotides: TGCAGCGTTGAAGAACCAGAGACCCAGTACTTC. The chain employs TRBV29-1 and TRBJ2-5; D gene unclear. V lost 0 bases to trimming and J lost 4 bases, with 3 bases between them. This CDR3 comprises 11 residues. CDR1 SQVTM and CDR2 ANQGSEA come from the germline V gene.

Details on this clone: Germline is not matched at one junction end, which may reflect a read error. This chain connects TRBV4-1 to TRBJ1-5; D is undetermined. CDR1 and CDR2 (germline): MGHRA, YSYEKL. The CDR3 is 13 amino acids. DNA for the CDR3: TGCGCCAGCAGACAAGACGGTGATCAGCCCCAGCATTTT. This gives the protein CASRQDGDQPQHF.

The chain links TRBV7-9 to TRBJ2-2; 8 positions agree with TRBD2. Unmatched junction bases numbered 12, after V lost 6 bases and J lost 0 bases. Germline V gene sequence: CDR1 SEHNR, CDR2 FQNEAQ (reference sequence). The CDR3 totals 18 residues. Here the CDR3 reads CASRQLSRGGSNTGELFF. The CDR3 coding sequence is TGTGCCAGCAGACAATTGTCGCGCGGGGGGTCGAACACCGGGGAGCTGTTTTTT.

The chain is built from TRBV29-1 and TRBJ2-2; no clear D. Germline V gene data show CDR1 as SQVTM and CDR2 as ANQGSEA. Deletions cut 4 bases from V and 6 bases from J, with 9 bases between. CDR3 length: 12 residues. CDR3 region: CSVVDQPGELFF. In DNA, the CDR3 is TGCAGCGTTGTTGATCAACCCGGGGAGCTGTTTTTT.

CDR3 nucleotide sequence: TGTGCCAGCAGTGAAAAGGCCGGGGGATTCAATCAGCCCCAGCATTTT. Protein: CASSEKAGGFNQPQHF. The V call is TRBV6-1, the J call TRBJ1-5, with D tentatively TRBD1 (5 bases). This CDR3 contains 16 residues. The V gene lost 2 bases and the J gene lost 3 bases, with 14 bases spanning the gap. Germline V gene sequence: CDR1 MNHNS, CDR2 SASEGT.

This chain links TRBV4-1 with TRBJ2-3; D is tentatively TRBD1 or TRBD2 (5 bases each). Trimming stripped 4 bases from V and 4 bases from J, with 12 bases between. Germline-derived CDR1 and CDR2 are MGHRA and YSYEKL. The CDR3 has 14 amino acids. The CDR3 DNA reads as TGCGCCAGCAGCCTGGGCCCGGGGCCAGATACGCAGTATTTT. It codes for CASSLGPGPDTQYF.

V usage is TRBV4-1 and J usage is TRBJ1-4; TRBD1 matches at 8 bases. The CDR3 loop spans 16 amino acids. The V segment lost 0 bases and the J segment 5 bases; nucleotides outside the gene matches: 5. The V gene's germline CDR1 is MGHRA and CDR2 YSYEKL. The CDR3 nucleotides are TGCGCCAGCAGCCAAGATCCGGGACAGGAGAATGAAAAACTGTTTTTT. It is translated as CASSQDPGQENEKLFF.

The chain uses TRBV7-8 and TRBJ1-1; D gene ambiguous. The V gene's germline CDR1 is SGHVS and CDR2 FQNEAQ. The CDR3 length is 12 residues. Trimming stripped 1 base from V and 6 bases from J, with 6 bases between. The CDR3 protein is CASSLDLPEAFF. The DNA of the CDR3 is TGTGCCAGCAGCTTAGACCTCCCTGAAGCTTTCTTT.

This chain links TRBV18 with TRBJ2-5, with D unresolved. Germline V gives CDR1 KGHSH, CDR2 LQKENI. V dropped 0 bases and J dropped 10 bases, with 9 bases sitting between them. The CDR3 is made up of 12 amino acids. CDR3 coding DNA: TGTGCCAGCTCACCACCAGGGAATGACCAGTACTTC. It is translated as CASSPPGNDQYF.

V and J are TRBV5-6 and TRBJ2-7, with no clear D. Germline assignment: CDR1 SGHDT and CDR2 YYEEEE. Trimming removed 1 base at V and 8 bases at J, with 16 bases between. The CDR3 has 14 residues. The CDR3 sequence is CASSLTAEDEQQYF. The CDR3 DNA reads as TGTGCCAGCAGCTTGACGGCAGAGGACGAGCAGCAGTACTTC.

The rearrangement links TRBV7-9 to TRBJ2-2, with 9 bases identical to TRBD2. The CDR3 has 16 amino acids. Trimming removed 3 bases from V and 2 bases from J; junction bases left unmatched: 4. CDR1 and CDR2 (germline): SEHNR, FQNEAQ (reference sequence). Written as DNA, the CDR3 is TGTGCCAGCAGCTTGGGACTAGCAGAAAACACCGGGGAGCTGTTTTTT. This encodes CASSLGLAENTGELFF.

The chain recombines TRBV27 with TRBJ2-1; the D gene is possibly TRBD2 (6 bases). CDR1 MNHEY and CDR2 SMNVEV come from the germline V gene (reference sequence). The ends were cut back, 4 bases at V and 5 bases at J, with 12 bases in the middle. The CDR3 spans 14 residues. This chain's CDR3 is CASSSEGLNNEQFF. DNA of the CDR3: TGTGCCAGCAGTTCGGAGGGCCTCAACAATGAGCAGTTCTTC.

This chain joins TRBV9 and TRBJ1-2; 7 bases match TRBD1. Germline assignment: CDR1 SGDLS and CDR2 YYNGEE. Losses at the gene ends were 3 bases for V and 2 bases for J; bases not matched to a gene: 4. The CDR3 contains 14 residues. The CDR3 nucleotides read TGTGCCAGCAGCGGGACAGGTTCCAACTATGGCTACACCTTC. It encodes CASSGTGSNYGYTF.

The rearrangement joins TRBV7-6 to TRBJ2-2; 8 bases map to TRBD2. V lost 6 bases to trimming and J lost 3 bases; unmatched junction nucleotides: 12. In germline, CDR1 is SGHVS, CDR2 FNYEAQ. CDR3 length equals 17 residues. In DNA, the CDR3 is TGTGCCAGCAGTTTCCCGGGGGAGCGGGAGTACACCGGGGAGCTGTTTTTT. This translates into CASSFPGEREYTGELFF.

This rearrangement joins TRBV2 to TRBJ2-2; TRBD2 might be the D (6 bases). CDR3 length: 13 amino acids. The ends were cut back, 5 bases at V and 5 bases at J, with 9 bases in the middle. Germline values: CDR1 SNHLY, CDR2 FYNNEI. This CDR3 reads CASSFGTTGELFF. CDR3 nucleotides: TGTGCCAGCAGTTTTGGGACTACCGGGGAGCTGTTTTTT. The variable domain in full, with the rest retrieved from reference TRBV2 and TRBJ2-2, is EPEVTQTPSHQVTQMGQEVILRCVPISNHLYFYWYRQILGQKVEFLVSFYNNEISEKSEIFDDQFSVERPDGSNFTLKIRSTKLEDSAMYFCASSFGTTGELFFGEGSRLTVL.

The V and J genes are TRBV10-3 and TRBJ2-3; 8 bases align to TRBD2. CDR3 size: 16 residues. V shed 7 bases, J shed 1 base, and the junction held 10 bases outside the gene matches. The germline gives CDR1 ENHRY, CDR2 SYGVKD. The DNA for the CDR3 is TGTGCCATCAACGAATACGCAGCGGGAGGCACAGATACGCAGTATTTT. Residues: CAINEYAAGGTDTQYF.

The chain's CDR3 is CASSSRGQGAYEQYF. Written as DNA, the CDR3 is TGTGCCAGCAGCTCCAGGGGACAGGGGGCTTACGAGCAGTACTTC. This chain joins TRBV7-9 and TRBJ2-7; 12 nucleotides match TRBD1. Germline V gene lookup returns CDR1 SEHNR and CDR2 FQNEAQ (reference sequence). The CDR3 runs to 15 residues. V trimming: 4 bases; J trimming: 4 bases; junction bases outside the gene matches: 5.

This chain connects TRBV7-9 to TRBJ1-2; D unresolved. Deletions cut 1 base from V and 5 bases from J, with 11 bases between. The CDR3 is 14 residues long. From germline, CDR1 is SEHNR and CDR2 FQNEAQ (reference sequence). The CDR3 sequence: CASSLGVGRYGYTF. The CDR3 DNA follows: TGTGCCAGCAGCTTAGGGGTCGGAAGATATGGCTACACCTTC.

The rearrangement uses TRBV4-3 and TRBJ2-3; TRBD1 matches at 8 bases. Germline values: CDR1 LGHNA, CDR2 YSLEER. Germline trimming cut 1 base from V and 1 base from J; bases unmatched to any gene: 1. This CDR3 has 15 amino acids. The CDR3 loop is CASSQGTGRTDTQYF. CDR3 DNA: TGCGCCAGCAGCCAAGGGACAGGGCGCACAGATACGCAGTATTTT.